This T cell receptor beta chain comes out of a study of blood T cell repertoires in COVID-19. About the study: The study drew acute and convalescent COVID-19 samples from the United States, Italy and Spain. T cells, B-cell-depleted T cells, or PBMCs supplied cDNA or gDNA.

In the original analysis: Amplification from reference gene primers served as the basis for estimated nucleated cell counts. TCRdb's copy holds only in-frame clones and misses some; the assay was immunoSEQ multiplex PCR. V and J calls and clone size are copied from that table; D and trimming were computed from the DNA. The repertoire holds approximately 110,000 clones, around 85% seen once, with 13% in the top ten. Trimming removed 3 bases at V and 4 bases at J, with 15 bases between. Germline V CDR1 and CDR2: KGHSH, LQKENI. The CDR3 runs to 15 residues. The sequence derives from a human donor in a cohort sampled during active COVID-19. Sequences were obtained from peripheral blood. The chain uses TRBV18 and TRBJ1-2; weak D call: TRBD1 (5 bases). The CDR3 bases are TGTGCCAGCTCACCCGCTTTAGGGGAAGGCTATGGCTACACCTTC. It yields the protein CASSPALGEGYGYTF.